The 24 T cell receptor beta chains given below trace back to one sample, sequenced in a study of regulatory T cells in long-lasting Graves disease. Time point specified: newly diagnosed GD, antithyroid drugs for less than 3 months. Scientists built the TCR library using RNA that was extracted from PBMCs. iRepertoire HTBI primers and Arm-PCR of CDR3 regions built TCR beta libraries. TCRdb reanalysed the multiplex PCR reads using MiXCR and keeps one entry per CDR3 protein. The table records some 600,000 distinct CDR3 sequences, 16% of them present only once. The same specimen was also included in a second study, on T cells in Graves' hyperthyroidism and ophthalmopathy.

The starting material was peripheral blood mononuclear cells (PBMCs), obtained at new diagnosis, from a patient treated with antithyroid drugs. Every receptor here comes from a man younger than 35 with Graves disease.

This clonotype was observed a handful of times. The chain employs TRBV29-1 and TRBJ2-7; D is perhaps TRBD1 (5 bases). Germline values: CDR1 SQVTM, CDR2 ANQGSEA. Trimming removed 2 bases at V and 2 bases at J, with 10 bases between. The CDR3 runs to 13 residues. The CDR3 reads CSVERGDAYEQYF. In DNA, the CDR3 is TGCAGCGTTGAAAGGGGCGATGCCTACGAGCAGTACTTC.

This clonotype showed up just a few times. This sequence joins TRBV5-1 and TRBJ2-5, with 13 bases matching TRBD2. The germline V gene has CDR1 SGHRS and CDR2 YFSETQ. V shed 5 bases and J 3 bases; nucleotides not matched to a gene: 4. The CDR3 runs 15 residues. The CDR3 is CASSYGLAGEETQYF. The CDR3 DNA reads as TGCGCCAGCAGTTATGGACTAGCGGGAGAAGAGACCCAGTACTTC.

This clonotype was seen repeatedly, ten times or more. The CDR3 DNA follows: TGTGCCAGCAGTGAGGGACTAGCGGGAGGTTTCGACGAGCAGTACTTC. Its translation: CASSEGLAGGFDEQYF. The rearrangement uses TRBV12-3 or TRBV12-4 and TRBJ2-7; 15 nucleotides line up with TRBD2. J lost 5 bases, V lost 5 bases, and 7 bases had no gene match. There are 16 residues in the CDR3.

This clonotype was counted ten times or more. The J gene is TRBJ1-2, the V gene TRBV27; TRBD1 agrees at 7 bases. Germline values: CDR1 MNHEY, CDR2 SMNVEV (reference sequence). V lost 5 bases, J lost 0 bases, and 9 bases stayed unmatched. This CDR3 has 16 amino acids. DNA of the CDR3: TGTGCCAGCAGTACGGACAGGATTAACTCTAACTATGGCTACACCTTC. This translates into CASSTDRINSNYGYTF.

This clonotype showed up just a few times. The rearrangement joins TRBV6-9 to TRBJ2-7; TRBD1 agrees at 7 bases. CDR1 and CDR2 from the germline V gene are MNHGY and SVAAGI. V trimming: 3 bases; J trimming: 2 bases; junction bases outside the gene matches: 7. This CDR3 spans 15 amino acids. CDR3 in DNA: TGTGCCAGCAGTTACCCCTTCGACAGGGCCTACGAGCAGTACTTC. Protein sequence: CASSYPFDRAYEQYF.

At least ten counts were recorded for this clonotype. The genes are TRBV20-1 and TRBJ2-3; 10 bases are shared with TRBD2. The CDR3 runs to 13 residues. Trimming took 5 bases from V and 1 from J; bases not matched to a gene: 0. From germline, CDR1 is DFQATT and CDR2 SNEGSKA (reference sequence). In DNA, the CDR3 is TGCAGTGCTCTAGCGGGAGGCACAGATACGCAGTATTTT. Amino acid sequence: CSALAGGTDTQYF.

J is TRBJ1-2 and V is TRBV5-6; possible D gene TRBD1, 5 bases. CDR1 and CDR2 from the germline V gene are SGHDT and YYEEEE. CDR3 length equals 14 residues. V dropped 3 bases and J dropped 7 bases, with 16 bases sitting between them. The CDR3 nucleotides read TGTGCCAGCAGCTCAGGAGACAGTTGGTTTGGCTACACCTTC. The encoded protein is CASSSGDSWFGYTF.

CDR3 in amino acids: CSARAGGGPGELFF. CDR3 in DNA: TGCAGTGCTAGAGCGGGGGGAGGCCCCGGGGAGCTGTTTTTT. The chain has TRBV20-1 and TRBJ2-2, with 7 bases lining up with TRBD2. This CDR3 is built from 14 residues. Germline loops: CDR1 DFQATT, CDR2 SNEGSKA (reference sequence). The trim removed 1 base at V and 6 bases at J, leaving 5 bases unmatched.

Comments on this clonotype: One base away lies a much larger clone, so this may be a sequencing read error. This rearrangement joins TRBV4-1 to TRBJ2-1, with D unclear. CDR1 and CDR2 from the germline V gene are MGHRA and YSYEKL. CDR3 length: 17 amino acids. Deletions cut 4 bases from V and 2 bases from J, with 18 bases between. The CDR3 bases are TGCGCCAGCAGCCGCCTCGAAGGTCGCGGCCCCTACAATGAGCAGTTCTTC. It is translated as CASSRLEGRGPYNEQFF.

Many counts were recorded for this clonotype. This sequence joins TRBV5-5 and TRBJ2-3; TRBD2 matches at 11 bases. The V gene's germline CDR1 is SGHKS and CDR2 YYEKEE (reference sequence). V shed 3 bases and J 3 bases; nucleotides not matched to a gene: 9. The CDR3 is 17 residues long. DNA of the CDR3: TGTGCCAGCAGCTGGCCCCCACTAGCGGGAGAGACAGATACGCAGTATTTT. Translating it yields CASSWPPLAGETDTQYF.

The table lists this clonotype with many counts. The chain couples TRBV2 to TRBJ1-5, with D perhaps TRBD1 (6 bases). From germline, CDR1 is SNHLY and CDR2 FYNNEI. V was trimmed by 7 bases and J by 7 bases, leaving 17 bases between them. CDR3 size: 14 residues. CDR3 amino acids: CASKLRGLGQPQHF. CDR3 in DNA: TGTGCCAGCAAATTAAGGGGGTTGGGCCAGCCCCAGCATTTT. Looking up the rest from reference TRBV2 and TRBJ1-5 gives the full variable domain: EPEVTQTPSHQVTQMGQEVILRCVPISNHLYFYWYRQILGQKVEFLVSFYNNEISEKSEIFDDQFSVERPDGSNFTLKIRSTKLEDSAMYFCASKLRGLGQPQHFGDGTRLSIL.

This clonotype was counted many times. This chain joins TRBV27 and TRBJ2-7, with D maybe TRBD1 (6 bases). Germline CDR1 is MNHEY and CDR2 is SMNVEV (reference sequence). This CDR3 is built from 14 residues. Trimming cost V 6 bases and J 12 bases, with 24 bases left between them. The CDR3 DNA reads as TGTGCCAGCAGACCGGGGACACAACAGGGTGGCATGTACTTC. Residues: CASRPGTQQGGMYF.

In its sample, this clonotype was seen many times. The chain is built from TRBV9 and TRBJ1-1; 9 bases match TRBD1. The trim removed 7 bases at V and 4 bases at J, leaving 5 bases unmatched. The CDR3 contains 13 residues. Germline V lookup: CDR1 SGDLS, CDR2 YYNGEE. CDR3 in DNA: TGTGCCAGCGGGACAGGGATCGGCACTGAAGCTTTCTTT. Protein product: CASGTGIGTEAFF.

This clonotype was seen many times. Sequence at one end of the junction differs from germline and may be a read error. V gene TRBV5-1 combines with J gene TRBJ1-4; TRBD1 might be the D (6 bases). The germline V gene has CDR1 SGHRS and CDR2 YFSETQ. The CDR3 consists of 14 residues. CDR3 amino acids: CASSWGQRNEKLFF. The CDR3 DNA follows: TGTGCCAGCAGCTGGGGACAACGTAATGAAAAACTGTTTTTT.

This clonotype was detected ten times or more. The chain joins TRBV11-2 to TRBJ1-1; TRBD1 aligns across 7 bases. Germline V CDR1 and CDR2: SGHAT, FQNNGV. V lost 5 bases, J lost 10 bases, and 19 bases stayed unmatched. The CDR3 runs to 16 residues. CDR3 DNA sequence: TGTGCCAGCAGCACTCGACAGGGCCTCTCTTTAATAGGAGCTTTCTTT. Translation: CASSTRQGLSLIGAFF.

The chain joins TRBV5-1 to TRBJ1-2; D ambiguous. This CDR3 has 16 amino acids. CDR1 SGHRS and CDR2 YFSETQ come from the germline V gene. V was pared by 0 bases and J by 7 bases, with 19 bases between. In nucleotides, the CDR3 is TGCGCCAGCAGCTTGGCTGCTGACGCGGTGATTGGTGGCTACACCTTC. Residues: CASSLAADAVIGGYTF. Supplemented by reference TRBV5-1 and TRBJ1-2, the full variable domain reads KAGVTQTPRYLIKTRGQQVTLSCSPISGHRSVSWYQQTPGQGLQFLFEYFSETQRNKGNFPGRFSGRQFSNSRSEMNVSTLELGDSALYLCASSLAADAVIGGYTFGSGTRLTVV.

This clonotype was seen only a few times. The chain has TRBV7-2 and TRBJ2-7; 7 bases line up with TRBD2. Germline values: CDR1 SGHTA, CDR2 FQGNSA. With 3 bases clipped from V and 4 bases from J, the junction kept 6 bases outside the gene matches. The CDR3 contains 14 residues. The CDR3 here is CASSFQRGIYEQYF. The CDR3 nucleotides are TGTGCCAGCAGCTTTCAGCGGGGCATATACGAGCAGTACTTC.

This clonotype was seen repeatedly, ten times or more. CDR3 DNA sequence: TGTGCCAGCAGTTTCGGGGCGATGGAGCAGTACTTC. Protein: CASSFGAMEQYF. V usage is TRBV28 and J usage is TRBJ2-7; either TRBD1 or TRBD2 may fit D (5 bases each). Germline V CDR1 and CDR2: MDHEN, SYDVKM. The CDR3 runs 12 residues. V lost 3 bases, J lost 7 bases, and 10 bases lay in between.

The J gene is TRBJ2-2, the V gene TRBV28, with a possible D match to TRBD2 (5 bases). This CDR3 is 15 amino acids long. Germline V gene sequence: CDR1 MDHEN, CDR2 SYDVKM. V shed 4 bases and J shed 5 bases, with 14 bases lying between them. The CDR3 here is CASSYGLEATGELFF. DNA for the CDR3: TGTGCCAGCAGTTACGGACTGGAGGCGACCGGGGAGCTGTTTTTT.

The rearrangement links TRBV5-1 to TRBJ2-5, with TRBD1 as a possible D gene (6 bases). Trimming left V 7 bases short and J 5 bases short, with 18 bases between. The CDR3 has 14 amino acids. Germline CDR1 is SGHRS and CDR2 is YFSETQ. The CDR3 DNA follows: TGCGCCAGCCAAAGACAGGACGTAATGGAGACCCAGTACTTC. It specifies CASQRQDVMETQYF.

This chain uses TRBV9 with TRBJ2-5; TRBD2 might be the D (7 bases). The V end was cut by 4 bases, the J end by 7 bases, with 20 bases between. This CDR3 comprises 15 residues. Germline V gene sequence: CDR1 SGDLS, CDR2 YYNGEE. The CDR3 here is CASSPPPGAGATQYF. The CDR3 DNA follows: TGTGCCAGCAGCCCACCGCCGGGGGCGGGGGCGACCCAGTACTTC.

The rearrangement uses TRBV18 and TRBJ2-7; D may be TRBD1 or TRBD2 (5 bases each). Trimming pared 6 bases from V and 2 bases from J, leaving 14 bases between. CDR3 size: 14 residues. Germline assignment: CDR1 KGHSH and CDR2 LQKENI. The CDR3 region has the DNA TGTGCCAGCTCGCCCCGGGACGGTACCTACGAGCAGTACTTC. Encoded protein: CASSPRDGTYEQYF.

In this sample, this clonotype turned up a few times. The V call is TRBV11-2, the J call TRBJ2-7; 10 bases align to TRBD1. This CDR3 has 16 amino acids. The J segment lost 6 bases and the V segment lost 5 bases, leaving 13 bases of the junction unmatched. CDR1 is SGHAT and CDR2 is FQNNGV in the germline V gene. CDR3 amino acids: CASSQDPRQGAGEQYF. DNA for the CDR3: TGTGCCAGCAGCCAAGACCCACGACAGGGGGCGGGCGAGCAGTACTTC.

A remark on this clonotype: Being one base from a much bigger clone, this may be a read error. The rearrangement uses TRBV20-1 and TRBJ2-3; 12 nucleotides align to TRBD2. Germline V gives CDR1 DFQATT, CDR2 SNEGSKA (reference sequence). The CDR3 runs 15 residues. CDR3 region: CSARRTSGDTDAQYF. The DNA for the CDR3 is TGCAGTGCTAGGAGGACTAGCGGGGACACAGATGCGCAGTATTTT.